This T cell receptor (beta chain) was sequenced for a study of cytomegalovirus exposure and HLA in healthy donors. Study-level information: Clustering assigned approximately 79% of the approximately 400 genotyped donors to the Caucasian-associated ancestry cluster. Notes on the study in general: Most CMV-associated TCR beta chains appeared HLA-restricted in a later analysis. It was around 160 TCR beta chains that were listed as cytomegalovirus-associated.

V shed 2 bases, J shed 7 bases, and the junction held 6 bases outside the gene matches. Germline V CDR1 and CDR2: SEHNR, FQNEAQ (reference sequence). CDR3 size: 15 residues. Vbeta (60) and Jbeta (13) primers were used in the PCR. Assay used: immunoSEQ multiplex PCR; TCRdb lists only in-frame clones, some missing. The table shows roughly 200,000 clones, with 75% to 90% occurring only once. About this clone: Its antigen is unknown.

The TCR originated in a woman aged 25 to 45 in good health and CMV-seronegative. The rearrangement links TRBV7-9 to TRBJ2-1; 9 bases align to TRBD1. The material sequenced was PBMCs. Written as DNA, the CDR3 is TGTGCCAGCAGCTTACTAAGGGGACAGGGAAATGAGCAGTTCTTC. Translating it yields CASSLLRGQGNEQFF. Drawing the rest from reference TRBV7-9 and TRBJ2-1, the complete variable domain is DTGVSQNPRHKITKRGQNVTFRCDPISEHNRLYWYRQTLGQGPEFLTYFQNEAQLEKSRLLSDRFSAERPKGSFSTLEIQRTEQGDSAMYLCASSLLRGQGNEQFFGPGTRLTVL.